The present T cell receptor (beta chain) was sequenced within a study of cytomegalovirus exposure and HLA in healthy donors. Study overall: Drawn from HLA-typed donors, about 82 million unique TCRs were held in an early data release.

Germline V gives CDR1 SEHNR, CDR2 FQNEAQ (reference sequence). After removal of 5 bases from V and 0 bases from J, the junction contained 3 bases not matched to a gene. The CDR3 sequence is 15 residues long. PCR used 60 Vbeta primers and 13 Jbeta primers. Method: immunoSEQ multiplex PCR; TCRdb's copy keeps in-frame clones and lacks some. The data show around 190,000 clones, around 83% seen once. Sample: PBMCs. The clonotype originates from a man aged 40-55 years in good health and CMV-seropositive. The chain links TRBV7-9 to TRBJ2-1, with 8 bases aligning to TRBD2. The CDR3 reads CASSRLASSYNEQFF. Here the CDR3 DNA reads TGTGCCAGCAGCCGACTAGCGAGCTCCTACAATGAGCAGTTCTTC.